This T cell receptor (beta chain) was identified during a study of shared clonotypes between healthy human individuals. Whole-study findings and limits: Exclusively blood specimens were collected; tissue repertoires likely differ. The represented genetic and exposure-history diversity was limited by the small number of donors. In general, naive subsets displayed greater estimated richness than memory subsets did.

Repertoires were generated with immunoSEQ multiplex PCR, while TCRdb's copy carries only in-frame clones and drops some. The sample lists under 300,000 clones; over 60% were seen once. Germline-derived CDR1 and CDR2 are SGHRS and YFSETQ. The CDR3 runs 15 residues. V lost 1 base and J lost 0, with 9 bases in between. With regard to this clone: As yet, its antigen is unknown.

Splitting of CD4+ cells produced CD45RA+ naive and CD45RA-negative memory subsets. The origin of this receptor is a man younger than 40 in good health. This chain links TRBV5-1 with TRBJ2-3; D gene unclear. The sequenced sample was memory CD4+ T cells sorted from blood. Subset given: CD45RA-negative fraction. Written as DNA, the CDR3 is TGCGCCAGCAGCTTGCTCCGGCCCAGCACAGATACGCAGTATTTT. Protein product: CASSLLRPSTDTQYF.